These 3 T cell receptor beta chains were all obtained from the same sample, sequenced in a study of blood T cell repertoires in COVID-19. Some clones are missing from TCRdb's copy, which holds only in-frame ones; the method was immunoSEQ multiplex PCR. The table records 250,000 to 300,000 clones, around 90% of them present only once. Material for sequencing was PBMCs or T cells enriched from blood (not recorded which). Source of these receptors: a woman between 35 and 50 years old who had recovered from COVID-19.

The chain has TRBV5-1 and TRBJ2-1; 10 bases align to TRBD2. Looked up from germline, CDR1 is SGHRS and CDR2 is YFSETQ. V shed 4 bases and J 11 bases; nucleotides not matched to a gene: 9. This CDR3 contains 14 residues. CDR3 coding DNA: TGCGCCAGCAGCCTAGCGGGAGTAATGGGCCAGCAGTTCTTC. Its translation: CASSLAGVMGQQFF.

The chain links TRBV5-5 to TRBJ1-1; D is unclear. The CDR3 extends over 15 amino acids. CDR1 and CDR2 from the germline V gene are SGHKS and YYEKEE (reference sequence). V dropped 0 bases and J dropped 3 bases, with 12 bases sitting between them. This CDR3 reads CASSLAITGYTEAFF. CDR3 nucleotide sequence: TGTGCCAGCAGCTTGGCCATTACGGGGTACACTGAAGCTTTCTTT.

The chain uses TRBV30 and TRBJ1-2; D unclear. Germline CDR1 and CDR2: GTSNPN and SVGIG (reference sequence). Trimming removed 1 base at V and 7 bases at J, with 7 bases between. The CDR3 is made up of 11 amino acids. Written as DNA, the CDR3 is TGTGCCTGGAGTGGCGCGGGTGGCTACACCTTC. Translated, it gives CAWSGAGGYTF. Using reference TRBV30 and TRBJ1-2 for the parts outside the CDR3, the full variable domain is SQTIHQWPATLVQPVGSPLSLECTVEGTSNPNLYWYRQAAGRGLQLLFYSVGIGQISSEVPQNLSASRPQDRQFILSSKKLLLSDSGFYLCAWSGAGGYTFGSGTRLTVV.